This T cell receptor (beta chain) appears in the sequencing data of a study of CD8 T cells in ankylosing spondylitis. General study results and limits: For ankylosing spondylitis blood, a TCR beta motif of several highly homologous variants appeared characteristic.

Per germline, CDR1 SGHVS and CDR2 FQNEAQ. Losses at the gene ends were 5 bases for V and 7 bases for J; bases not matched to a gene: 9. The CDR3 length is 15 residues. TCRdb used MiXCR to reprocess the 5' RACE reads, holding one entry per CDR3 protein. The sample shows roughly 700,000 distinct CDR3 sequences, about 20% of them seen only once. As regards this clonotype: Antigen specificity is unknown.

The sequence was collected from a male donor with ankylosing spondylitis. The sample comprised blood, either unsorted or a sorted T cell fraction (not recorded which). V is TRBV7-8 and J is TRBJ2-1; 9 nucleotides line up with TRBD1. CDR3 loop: CASSERQGVWNEQFF. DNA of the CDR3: TGTGCCAGCAGCGAAAGACAGGGGGTATGGAATGAGCAGTTCTTC.